The rows below give T cell receptor beta chains drawn from one sample of a study of tumor and adjacent non-tumor tissue in lung cancer. Each CDR3 protein is one row after TCRdb ran MiXCR on the multiplex PCR reads. The sample gives about 110,000 distinct CDR3 sequences, 60% to 80% of which show up once; about 20% is in the top ten. The source material was distant non-tumor lung tissue. These receptors came from a man aged 55 to 70 with non-small cell lung cancer. The CDR3 runs from the conserved cysteine through the conserved F or W. The D gene is left open where the match is weak. The size entry is marked missing in some rows and otherwise reads once, few, many or a size class.

V,D,size,J,CDR3,DNA
TRBV4-2,TRBD2,NA,TRBJ2-1,CVSNQDVAGGYNEQSF,TGTGTCAGCAACCAAGATGTGGCGGGAGGGTACAATGAGCAGTCCTTC
TRBV6-2/TRBV6-3,TRBD2,NA,TRBJ2-7,CASTKLANIYEQYF,TGTGCCAGCACCAAACTAGCGAATATCTACGAGCAGTACTTC
TRBV7-2,NA,few,TRBJ1-1,CASSIGQLNTEAFF,TGTGCCAGCAGCATCGGACAGCTGAACACTGAAGCTTTCTTT
TRBV6-5,TRBD1,NA,TRBJ1-2,CASNYAIGTAYGYTF,TGTGCCAGCAATTACGCTATCGGGACAGCCTATGGCTACACCTTC
TRBV20-1,NA,NA,TRBJ2-7,CSLQGHGATEQYF,TGCAGTTTACAGGGACACGGCGCTACCGAGCAGTACTTC
TRBV11-3,TRBD2,many,TRBJ2-1,CASKKRQREGGYNEQFF,TGTGCAAGCAAAAAAAGACAGCGGGAGGGCGGCTACAATGAGCAGTTCTTC
TRBV12-3/TRBV12-4,NA,NA,TRBJ2-7,CASSGAISNEQYF,TGTGCCAGCAGTGGTGCGATCAGCAACGAGCAGTACTTC
TRBV5-6,NA,NA,TRBJ2-2,CASSIGHNTRELFF,TGTGCCAGCAGCATAGGACACAACACCAGGGAGCTGTTTTTT
TRBV6-2/TRBV6-3,NA,NA,TRBJ2-6,CASSSPRGRVANVLTF,TGTGCCAGCAGTTCCCCTCGGGGGCGTGTGGCCAATGTCCTGACTTTC
TRBV14,TRBD1,NA,TRBJ1-1,CVSSRFSDRGTEAFF,TGTGTCAGCAGCCGATTCTCAGACAGGGGCACTGAAGCTTTCTTT
TRBV29-1,NA,NA,TRBJ2-5,CSVQGDLRTQYF,TGTAGCGTCCAGGGGGACTTGAGGACCCAGTACTTC
TRBV6-6,NA,many,TRBJ2-7,CASRGVGYEQYF,TGTGCCAGCAGGGGGGTCGGGTACGAGCAGTACTTC
TRBV11-2,NA,NA,TRBJ2-7,CASSLCRVGEQYF,TGTGCCAGCAGCTTATGTAGGGTCGGCGAGCAGTATTTC
TRBV6-5,TRBD1,many,TRBJ1-5,CASSSGGGWPQHF,TGTGCCAGCAGTTCAGGGGGCGGGTGGCCCCAGCATTTT
TRBV4-2,TRBD1,NA,TRBJ1-6,CASSAGEQGYNLPLHF,TGTGCCAGCAGCGCAGGAGAACAGGGGTATAATTTACCCCTCCACTTT
TRBV12-3/TRBV12-4,NA,NA,TRBJ2-1,CASRPLDEQFF,TGTGCTAGCAGACCCCTCGATGAGCAGTTCTTC
TRBV11-3,NA,once,TRBJ2-1,CANSLDLLAGEFYNEQFF,TGTGCCAACAGCCTAGATTTACTAGCAGGAGAGTTCTACAATGAGCAGTTCTTC
TRBV11-2,NA,NA,TRBJ2-1,CASGLAGGPNEQLF,TGCGCCAGCGGCTTAGCTGGAGGCCCCAATGAGCAGTTATTC
TRBV11-3,NA,NA,TRBJ1-5,CASSPGFNQPQHF,TGTGCCAGCAGTCCGGGATTCAACCAGCCCCAGCATTTT
TRBV29-1,NA,NA,TRBJ2-7,CSVVTGVYEQYF,TGCAGCGTTGTGACTGGAGTCTACGAGCAGTACTTC
TRBV18,TRBD2,few,TRBJ2-3,CASSPLPAGGLADMQYF,TGTGCCAGCTCACCTCTCCCAGCGGGAGGGTTAGCAGATATGCAGTATTTT
TRBV6-6,NA,NA,TRBJ1-1,CASSPSGPMNTEAFF,TGTGCCAGCAGCCCATCGGGACCCATGAACACTGAAGCTTTCTTT
TRBV7-8,NA,many,TRBJ2-3,CASSLGLSDTQYF,TGTGCCAGCAGCTTAGGGCTTTCAGATACGCAGTATTTT
TRBV11-1,NA,NA,TRBJ1-1,CASSLARVGNTKAFF,TGTGCCAGCAGCCTTGCCAGGGTGGGAAACACTAAAGCTTTCTTT
TRBV6-1,NA,NA,TRBJ2-7,CTSNPLYGSLYEQYF,TGTACCAGCAATCCCCTGTATGGGAGTCTCTACGAGCAGTACTTC
TRBV5-1,NA,few,TRBJ2-3,CASSFTARIPGQTDTRYF,TGCGCCAGCAGTTTCACGGCTAGAATCCCCGGTCAGACAGATACGCGGTATTTT
TRBV11-2,TRBD1,NA,TRBJ1-3,CASSAPGTGYTIYF,TGTGCCAGCAGCGCTCCCGGGACAGGGTACACCATATATTTT
TRBV28,TRBD1,NA,TRBJ1-2,CASSTGTGKSYGYTF,TGTGCCAGCAGTACCGGGACAGGGAAGAGCTATGGCTACACCTTC
TRBV5-4,NA,NA,TRBJ2-1,CASSLSGNIAGEQFF,TGTGCCAGCAGCCTCTCGGGGAATATAGCTGGTGAGCAGTTCTTC
TRBV24-1,NA,NA,TRBJ2-1,CATSDSSGLAYNEQFF,TGTGCCACCAGTGATTCCAGCGGGCTAGCCTACAATGAGCAGTTCTTC
TRBV12-3/TRBV12-4,NA,few,TRBJ1-6,CASRQIGVNSPLHF,TGTGCTAGCAGACAGATAGGGGTTAATTCACCCCTCCACTTT
TRBV5-4,NA,NA,TRBJ2-1,CASSLEPALGYNEQFF,TGTGCCAGCAGCTTGGAGCCAGCGCTTGGGTACAATGAGCAATTCTTC
TRBV20-1,TRBD2,NA,TRBJ2-5,CSASISGGFKETQYF,TGCAGTGCTAGTATTTCGGGGGGGTTCAAAGAGACCCAGTACTTC
TRBV24-1,TRBD2,NA,TRBJ2-5,CAISELPGLAGVQETQYF,TGTGCCATCAGTGAGCTACCGGGACTAGCGGGAGTCCAAGAGACCCAGTACTTC
TRBV29-1,NA,many,TRBJ2-5,CSVEDWQNRETQYF,TGCAGCGTTGAAGACTGGCAGAACCGAGAGACCCAGTACTTC